These 3 T cell receptor beta chains came from one sample sequenced in a study of T cell responses to AZD1222 COVID-19 vaccine. Assay: immunoSEQ multiplex PCR; the TCRdb copy retains only in-frame clones and omits some. The sample lists 120,000 or so clones; over 75% were seen once. This material consisted of peripheral blood, taken on day 0 of AZD1222 vaccination. The source of these receptors is an adult in good health.

The rearrangement joins TRBV15 to TRBJ1-1; possible D gene TRBD1, 6 bases. This CDR3 has 15 residues. From germline, CDR1 is LNHNV and CDR2 YYDKDF (reference sequence). V was trimmed by 5 bases and J by 1 base, leaving 14 bases between them. The CDR3 reads CATSVPRGENTEAFF. DNA for the CDR3: TGTGCCACCAGCGTCCCGAGGGGGGAGAACACTGAAGCTTTCTTT. The full variable domain, in which reference TRBV15 and TRBJ1-1 provide the parts outside the CDR3, is DAMVIQNPRYQVTQFGKPVTLSCSQTLNHNVMYWYQQKSSQAPKLLFHYYDKDFNNEADTPDNFQSRRPNTSFCFLDIRSPGLGDTAMYLCATSVPRGENTEAFFGQGTRLTVV.

The rearrangement joins TRBV29-1 to TRBJ2-1, with a possible D match to TRBD1 (5 bases). Germline-derived CDR1 and CDR2 are SQVTM and ANQGSEA. Deletions cut 3 bases from V and 6 bases from J, with 21 bases between. The length of the CDR3 is 16 residues. CDR3 DNA: TGCAGCGTTGATAAGAGAATGGGGCGCAGCTCCAATGAGCAGTTCTTC. Amino acids: CSVDKRMGRSSNEQFF.

The chain has TRBV9 and TRBJ2-7; 7 nucleotides match TRBD2. Trimming took 5 bases from V and 2 from J; bases not matched to a gene: 10. Germline V gene data show CDR1 as SGDLS and CDR2 as YYNGEE. The CDR3 runs 15 residues. The CDR3 is CASSPPSGAPYEQYF. The DNA of the CDR3 is TGTGCCAGCAGTCCCCCTAGCGGAGCCCCCTACGAGCAGTACTTC.